This T cell receptor (beta chain) was retrieved from a study of identical twins. Points from the study as a whole: Abundant beta clonotypes from cord blood bore fewer insertions; memory repertoires lacked this pattern.

Trimming took 4 bases from V and 5 from J, leaving 18 bases between them. In germline, CDR1 is MGHRA, CDR2 YSYEKL. The CDR3 length is 15 residues. MiXCR, applied by TCRdb to the 5' RACE reads, yields one record per CDR3 protein. The sample lists approximately 630,000 distinct CDR3 sequences, around 7.4% occurring once. There are a few counts of this clonotype. The target antigen is unknown. This sample also appeared in a second study, on yellow fever vaccine responses in identical twins.

The chain couples TRBV4-1 to TRBJ2-7; D gene unclear. The TCR sequence derives from a woman between 18 and 30 years old in good health. Sample: PBMCs. The CDR3 bases are TGCGCCAGCAGCCCTTCGACAAGAGAACTCGACGAGCAGTACTTC. Its translation: CASSPSTRELDEQYF.